The source of this T cell receptor (beta chain) is a study of cytomegalovirus exposure and HLA in healthy donors. The PCR had 60 Vbeta and 13 Jbeta primers. TCRdb keeps only in-frame clones here, not all; method: immunoSEQ multiplex PCR. The sample lists 160,000 or so clones, 80% to 90% occurring once. V lost 6 bases, J lost 2 bases, and 10 bases lay in between. Germline V gene lookup returns CDR1 MNHNS and CDR2 SASEGT. There are 13 residues in the CDR3. The V gene is TRBV6-1, the J gene TRBJ1-1, with D unresolved. Sequencing was carried out using PBMCs. This clonotype originated in a woman under 30 in good health and CMV-seronegative. CDR3 in DNA: TGTGCCAGCAGCCTCGGGTATAACACTGAAGCTTTCTTT. Amino acids: CASSLGYNTEAFF.